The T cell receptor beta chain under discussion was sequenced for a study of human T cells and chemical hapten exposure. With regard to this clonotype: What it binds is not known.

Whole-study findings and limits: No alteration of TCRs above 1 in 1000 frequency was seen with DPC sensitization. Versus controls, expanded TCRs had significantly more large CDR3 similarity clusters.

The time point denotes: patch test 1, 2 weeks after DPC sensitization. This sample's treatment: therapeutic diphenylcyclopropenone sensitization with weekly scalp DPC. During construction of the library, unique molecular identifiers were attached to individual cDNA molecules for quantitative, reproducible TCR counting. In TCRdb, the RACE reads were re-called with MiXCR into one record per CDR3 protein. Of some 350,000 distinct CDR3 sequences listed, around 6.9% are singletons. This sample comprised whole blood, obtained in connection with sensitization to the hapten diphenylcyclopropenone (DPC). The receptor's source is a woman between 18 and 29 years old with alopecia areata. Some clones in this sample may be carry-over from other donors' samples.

For the CDR3, the DNA is TGTGCCAGTAGTATCGAGAGCTTCAATCAGCCCCAGCATTTT. Its translation: CASSIESFNQPQHF. V usage is TRBV19 and J usage is TRBJ1-5; D is uncertain. Germline V gives CDR1 LNHDA, CDR2 SQIVND (reference sequence). The CDR3 loop spans 14 amino acids. Deletions cut 3 bases from V and 3 bases from J, with 9 bases between.